A single T cell receptor beta chain is shown here with its context. These data originate in a study of blood T cell repertoires in COVID-19. Overall study context: There were acute and convalescent COVID-19 samples, and they came from the United States, Italy and Spain. In each case, the material was cDNA or gDNA derived from T cells, B-cell-depleted T cells, or PBMCs.

The CDR3 has 15 amino acids. The germline gives CDR1 SGHTA, CDR2 FQGNSA. Germline trimming cut 5 bases from V and 5 bases from J; bases unmatched to any gene: 9. Authors' analysis steps: From reference gene primer amplification, estimates of nucleated cell counts were derived. Assay: immunoSEQ multiplex PCR; the TCRdb copy retains only in-frame clones and omits some. The V and J calls and the clone size are those of that table, but D and trimming were determined from the DNA. The sample contains under 65,000 clones, roughly 87% of which appear only once. The specimen sequenced was peripheral blood. This clonotype originated in an elderly woman with COVID-19, enrolled during active disease. The chain recombines TRBV7-2 with TRBJ2-3; 8 nucleotides line up with TRBD1. The CDR3 protein is CASSLRGQWQDTQYF. The CDR3 DNA reads TGTGCCAGCAGCCTCAGGGGGCAGTGGCAAGATACGCAGTATTTT.